This section outlines one TCR beta chain sequence together with its context. These data belong to a study of blood T cell repertoires in COVID-19. Overall study: Acute and convalescent COVID-19 specimens originated in the United States, Italy and Spain. The cDNA or gDNA used as material had been derived from T cells, B-cell-depleted T cells, or PBMCs.

Per the authors' pipeline: The authors estimated nucleated cell counts from reference gene primer amplification. TCRdb's table, derived via immunoSEQ multiplex PCR, lists solely in-frame clones and lacks some. The V and J calls and the clone size are those of that table, but D and trimming were determined from the DNA. The repertoire has around 94,000 clones, 80% to 95% of them found once; the top ten carry roughly 4.3%. The CDR3 totals 16 residues. This clonotype originated in a man younger than 35 with acute or convalescent COVID-19. The sample was peripheral blood. The chain carries TRBV21-1 and TRBJ1-6; the listed D gene, TRBD1, was not tested against the DNA. TRBV21-1 is listed as a pseudogene. The CDR3 sequence is CASSKFPDRGIMESHF. DNA of the CDR3: TGTGCCAGCAGCAAATTCCCGGACAGGGGGATAATGGAATCCCACTTT.